This entry lists 10 T cell receptor beta chains sequenced from one sample in a study of Graves' ophthalmopathy and Graves' hyperthyroidism. As the template, RNA transcripts were used to amplify TCR beta CDR3 regions. In the first round, RT-PCR was carried out with HTBI primers, and a multiplex PCR formed the second round. TCRdb called the multiplex PCR reads again in MiXCR, with one record for every CDR3 protein. This sample has almost 750,000 distinct CDR3 sequences, with roughly 40% found just once. Specimen: peripheral blood. The receptors derive from an adult man with Graves' ophthalmopathy.

This clonotype was observed once. J is TRBJ2-7 and V is TRBV29-1, with D possibly matching TRBD2 (5 bases). The tail of the sequence fits TRBJ2-1 better, so the J call may be wrong. This CDR3 is 11 amino acids long. Germline V CDR1 and CDR2: SQVTM, ANQGSEA. Written as DNA, the CDR3 is TGCAGCGTCACCACGGGGAATGAGCAGTTCTTC. It codes for CSVTTGNEQFF.

The CDR3 region is CASSPRQGDTGELFF. The CDR3 region has the DNA TGTGCCAGCAGCCCCCGACAGGGCGACACCGGGGAGCTGTTTTTT. The rearrangement links TRBV11-3 to TRBJ2-2; 7 positions agree with TRBD1. The CDR3 covers 15 residues. V shed 5 bases and J 3 bases; nucleotides not matched to a gene: 6. Germline V gives CDR1 SGHNT, CDR2 YENEEA. Based on the CDR3 plus reference TRBV11-3 and TRBJ2-2, the full variable domain is EAGVVQSPRYKIIEKKQPVAFWCNPISGHNTLYWYLQNLGQGPELLIRYENEEAVDDSQLPKDRFSAERLKGVDSTLKIQPAELGDSAVYLCASSPRQGDTGELFFGEGSRLTVL.

The chain couples TRBV10-3 to TRBJ1-6; D gene uncertain. V was cut by 2 bases and J by 9 bases, with 8 bases left in between. Germline V gives CDR1 ENHRY, CDR2 SYGVKD. The CDR3 covers 13 residues. The CDR3 DNA follows: TGTGCCATCAGTGAGGGAAATGCTTCACCCCTCCACTTT. It is translated as CAISEGNASPLHF.

In the case of this clonotype: One end of the junction does not line up with germline, which may come from a read error. The chain has TRBV24-1 and TRBJ1-1; 9 bases are shared with TRBD1. Germline CDR1 KGHDR, CDR2 SFDVKD. The CDR3 spans 14 residues. CDR3 protein: CASSGKTGGTEAFF. In DNA form, the CDR3 reads TGTGCCAGCAGTGGAAAGACAGGGGGCACTGAAGCTTTCTTT.

The chain carries TRBV2 and TRBJ2-7, with 14 bases identical to TRBD2. J lost 6 bases, V lost 6 bases, and 19 bases had no gene match. The germline gives CDR1 SNHLY, CDR2 FYNNEI. The CDR3 is made up of 19 amino acids. CDR3 bases: TGTGCCAGCAGCCCATCCTTCATCCCGGTGGGACTAGCGGGGGTCGAGCAGTACTTC. It encodes CASSPSFIPVGLAGVEQYF.

This clonotype occurred a few times. The J gene is TRBJ1-1, the V gene TRBV20-1; no clear D gene. Germline V gene lookup returns CDR1 DFQATT and CDR2 SNEGSKA (reference sequence). This CDR3 has 12 amino acids. V was shortened by 5 bases and J by 3 bases, with 10 bases between the two germline ends. The CDR3 protein is CSAEREDTEAFF. The CDR3 coding sequence is TGCAGTGCTGAAAGGGAGGACACTGAAGCTTTCTTT.

The sample holds many counts of this clonotype. This chain joins TRBV7-9 and TRBJ2-7, with 8 bases fitting TRBD2. Germline V gene lookup returns CDR1 SEHNR and CDR2 FQNEAQ (reference sequence). The junction had 5 bases not matched to a gene; V was cut back by 2 bases and J by 5 bases. There are 14 residues in the CDR3. The CDR3 DNA sequence: TGTGCCAGCAGCTTATTGGCGGGAGGCGACGAGCAGTACTTC. Translated, it gives CASSLLAGGDEQYF.

In the case of this clonotype: A much larger clone differs from this one at a single base, so this may be a read error. CDR3 in amino acids: CATSTGTRHGGYTF. CDR3 bases: TGTGCCACCAGTACCGGGACCAGGCACGGTGGCTACACCTTC. The chain couples TRBV10-3 to TRBJ1-2, with D tentatively TRBD1 (5 bases). The CDR3 spans 14 residues. The V gene's germline CDR1 is ENHRY and CDR2 SYGVKD.

Details on this clonotype: Being one base from a much bigger clone, this may be a read error. The chain recombines TRBV10-3 with TRBJ1-2; weak D call: TRBD1 (5 bases). The V end was cut by 10 bases, the J end by 3 bases, with 12 bases between. Germline-derived CDR1 and CDR2 are ENHRY and SYGVKD. The CDR3 extends over 12 amino acids. The CDR3 loop reads CASRKGYYGYTF. DNA for the CDR3: TGTGCCAGTAGAAAGGGGTACTATGGCTACACCTTC.

In its sample, this clonotype was seen a few times. This chain connects TRBV2 to TRBJ2-2, with D possibly being TRBD1 (6 bases). Trimming removed 1 base from V and 4 bases from J, with 10 bases in between. The CDR3 covers 15 residues. CDR1 SNHLY and CDR2 FYNNEI come from the germline V gene. CDR3 DNA sequence: TGTGCCAGCAGTGAAGATCAGGGGCCCACCGGGGAGCTGTTTTTT. Protein product: CASSEDQGPTGELFF.